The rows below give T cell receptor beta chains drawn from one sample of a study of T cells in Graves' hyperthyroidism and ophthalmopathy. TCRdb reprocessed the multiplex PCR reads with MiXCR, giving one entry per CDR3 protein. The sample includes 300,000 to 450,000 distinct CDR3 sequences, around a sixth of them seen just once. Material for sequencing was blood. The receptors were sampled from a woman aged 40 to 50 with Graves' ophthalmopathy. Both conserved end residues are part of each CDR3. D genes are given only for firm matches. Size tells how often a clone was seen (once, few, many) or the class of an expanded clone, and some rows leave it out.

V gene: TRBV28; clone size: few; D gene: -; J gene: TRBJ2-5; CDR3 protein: CGNEGGQQETQYF; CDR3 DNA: TGTGGAAATGAGGGGGGACAACAAGAGACCCAGTACTTC
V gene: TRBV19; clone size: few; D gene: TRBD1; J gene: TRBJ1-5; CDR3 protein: CASTKTGALGPQHF; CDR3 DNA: TGTGCCAGTACGAAGACAGGGGCCCTAGGGCCCCAGCATTTT
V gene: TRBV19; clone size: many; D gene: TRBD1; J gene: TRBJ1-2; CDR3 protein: CASRRFGTGGNYGYTF; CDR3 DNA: TGTGCCAGCCGCCGATTCGGGACAGGGGGAAACTATGGCTACACCTTC
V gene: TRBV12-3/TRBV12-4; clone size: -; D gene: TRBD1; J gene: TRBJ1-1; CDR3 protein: CASSRQGAVTEAFF; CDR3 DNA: TGTGCCAGCAGCCGTCAGGGGGCGGTCACTGAAGCTTTCTTT
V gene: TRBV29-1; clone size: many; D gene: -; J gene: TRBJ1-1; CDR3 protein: CSVEFYTEAFF; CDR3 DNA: TGCAGCGTTGAATTCTACACTGAAGCTTTCTTT
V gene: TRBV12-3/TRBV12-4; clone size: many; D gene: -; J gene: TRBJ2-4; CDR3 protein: CASRGAALLAKNIQYF; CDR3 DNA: TGTGCCAGCAGGGGCGCGGCACTGTTAGCCAAAAACATTCAGTACTTC
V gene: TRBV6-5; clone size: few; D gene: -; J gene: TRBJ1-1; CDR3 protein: CASSYRQMYEAFF; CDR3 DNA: TGTGCCAGCAGTTACCGGCAGATGTACGAAGCTTTCTTT
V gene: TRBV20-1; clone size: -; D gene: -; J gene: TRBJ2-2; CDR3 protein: CSASPLREGTGELFF; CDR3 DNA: TGCAGTGCTAGTCCCTTGCGCGAGGGCACCGGGGAGCTGTTTTTT
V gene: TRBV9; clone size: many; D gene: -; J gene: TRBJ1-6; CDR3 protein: CASGENSPLHF; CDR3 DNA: TGTGCCAGCGGAGAGAATTCACCCCTCCACTTT
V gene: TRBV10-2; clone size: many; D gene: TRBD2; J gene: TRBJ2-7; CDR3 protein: CASSETSGSFEQYF; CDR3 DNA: TGCGCCAGCAGTGAAACTAGCGGGAGTTTCGAGCAGTACTTC
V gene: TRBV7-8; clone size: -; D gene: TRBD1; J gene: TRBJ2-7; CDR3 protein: CASSFYGGVDRAHEQYF; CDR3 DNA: TGTGCCAGCAGCTTTTATGGAGGGGTGGACAGGGCCCACGAGCAGTACTTC
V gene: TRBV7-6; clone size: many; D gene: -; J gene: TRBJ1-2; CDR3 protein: CASSPNFGGYGYTF; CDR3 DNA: TGTGCCAGCAGTCCAAATTTCGGGGGATATGGCTACACCTTC
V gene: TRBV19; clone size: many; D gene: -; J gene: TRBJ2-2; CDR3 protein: CASSIQGFTGELFF; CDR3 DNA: TGTGCCAGTAGTATACAGGGATTCACCGGGGAGCTGTTTTTT
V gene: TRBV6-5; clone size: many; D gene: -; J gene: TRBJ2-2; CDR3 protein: CASTRGGELFF; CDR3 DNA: TGTGCCAGCACTCGTGGCGGGGAGCTGTTTTTT
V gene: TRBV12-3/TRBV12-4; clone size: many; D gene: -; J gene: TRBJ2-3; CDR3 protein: CASSSHRLVTDTQYF; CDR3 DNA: TGTGCCAGCAGCTCTCATAGACTAGTCACAGATACGCAGTATTTT
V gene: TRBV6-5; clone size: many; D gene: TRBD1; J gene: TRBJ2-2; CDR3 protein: CASSYSTGLAGELFF; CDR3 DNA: TGTGCCAGCAGTTACTCGACAGGGTTGGCCGGGGAGCTGTTTTTT
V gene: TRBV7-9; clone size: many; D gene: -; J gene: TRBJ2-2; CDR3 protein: CASSLLLDLGGELFF; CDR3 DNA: TGTGCCAGCAGCCTGCTACTGGACCTGGGCGGGGAGCTGTTTTTT
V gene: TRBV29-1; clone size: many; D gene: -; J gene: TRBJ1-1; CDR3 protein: CSAGTSMNTEAFF; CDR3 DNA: TGCAGCGCCGGGACGTCCATGAACACTGAAGCTTTCTTT
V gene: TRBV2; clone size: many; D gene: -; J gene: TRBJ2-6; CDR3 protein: CASRGTEANVLTF; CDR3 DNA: TGTGCCAGTCGCGGGACAGAGGCCAACGTCCTGACTTTC
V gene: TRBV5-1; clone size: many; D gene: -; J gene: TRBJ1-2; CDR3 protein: CASSLGVEVGYTF; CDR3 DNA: TGCGCCAGCAGCTTGGGTGTTGAAGTCGGCTACACCTTC
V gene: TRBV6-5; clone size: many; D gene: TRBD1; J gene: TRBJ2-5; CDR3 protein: CASSLDRLQETQYF; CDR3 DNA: TGTGCCAGCAGTTTGGACAGGCTACAAGAGACCCAGTACTTC
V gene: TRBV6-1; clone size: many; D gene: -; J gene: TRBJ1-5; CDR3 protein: CASRDGIHQPQHF; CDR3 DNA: TGTGCCAGCCGGGACGGGATCCACCAGCCCCAGCATTTT
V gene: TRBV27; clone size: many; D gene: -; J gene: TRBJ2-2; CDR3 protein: CASSLEASVYTGELLF; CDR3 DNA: TGTGCCAGCAGTCTAGAGGCTAGCGTGTACACCGGGGAGCTGCTTTTT
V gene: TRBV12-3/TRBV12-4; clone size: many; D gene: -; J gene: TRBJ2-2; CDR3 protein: CASSQERVRELFF; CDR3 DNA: TGTGCCAGCAGTCAGGAACGGGTGCGGGAGCTGTTTTTT
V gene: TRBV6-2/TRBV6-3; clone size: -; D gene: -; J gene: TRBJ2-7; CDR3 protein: CASRSEPGTLYEQYF; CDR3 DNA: TGTGCCAGCAGATCTGAGCCCGGGACATTATACGAGCAGTACTTC
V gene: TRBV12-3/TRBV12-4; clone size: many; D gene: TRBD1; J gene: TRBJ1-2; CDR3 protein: CASSRGTGYGYTF; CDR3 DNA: TGTGCCAGCAGCAGGGGGACGGGGTATGGCTACACCTTC
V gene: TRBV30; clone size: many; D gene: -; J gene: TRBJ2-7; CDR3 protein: CAWSLGHRPYEQYF; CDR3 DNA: TGTGCCTGGAGTCTAGGACACCGCCCCTACGAGCAGTACTTC
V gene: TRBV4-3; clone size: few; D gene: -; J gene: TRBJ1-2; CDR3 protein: CASSQRGESYGYTF; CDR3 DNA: TGCGCCAGCAGTCAACGGGGGGAAAGCTATGGCTACACCTTC
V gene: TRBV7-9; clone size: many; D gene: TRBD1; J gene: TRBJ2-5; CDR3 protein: CASSRIRDRFETQYF; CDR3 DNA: TGTGCCAGCAGTCGGATCCGGGACAGGTTCGAGACCCAGTACTTC
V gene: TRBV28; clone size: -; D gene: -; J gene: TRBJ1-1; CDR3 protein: CASSPLNLRAFVNTEAFF; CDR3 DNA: TGTGCCAGCAGCCCTTTGAACCTGAGGGCTTTTGTGAACACTGAAGCTTTCTTT
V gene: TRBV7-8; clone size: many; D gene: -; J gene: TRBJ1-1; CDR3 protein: CASSITGLNTEAFF; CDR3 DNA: TGTGCCAGCAGCATAACAGGGCTGAACACTGAAGCTTTCTTT
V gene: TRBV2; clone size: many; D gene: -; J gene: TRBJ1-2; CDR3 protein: CASKAYSNYGYTF; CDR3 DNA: TGTGCCAGCAAGGCCTACTCTAACTATGGCTACACCTTC
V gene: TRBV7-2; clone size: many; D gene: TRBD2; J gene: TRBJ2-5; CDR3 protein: CASSLATSGGQETQYF; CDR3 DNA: TGTGCCAGCAGCTTAGCAACTAGCGGGGGACAAGAGACCCAGTACTTC
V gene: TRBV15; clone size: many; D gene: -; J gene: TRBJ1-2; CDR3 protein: CATSRTQGPFYGYTF; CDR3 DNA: TGTGCCACCAGCAGAACCCAGGGTCCCTTCTATGGCTACACCTTC
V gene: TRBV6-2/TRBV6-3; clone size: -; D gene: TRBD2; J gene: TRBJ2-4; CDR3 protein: CASSNRGTSGSPRNIQYF; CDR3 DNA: TGTGCCAGCAGCAACCGAGGGACTAGCGGGAGCCCCAGGAACATTCAGTACTTC
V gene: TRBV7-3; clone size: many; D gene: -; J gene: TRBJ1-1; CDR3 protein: CASSPNGGGRHTEAFF; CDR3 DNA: TGTGCCAGCAGCCCCAACGGGGGGGGGCGACACACTGAAGCTTTCTTT
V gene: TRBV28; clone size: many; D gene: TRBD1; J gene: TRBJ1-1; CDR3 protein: CAGVQGGHPNTEAFF; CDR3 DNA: TGTGCCGGGGTCCAGGGGGGACACCCGAACACTGAAGCTTTCTTT
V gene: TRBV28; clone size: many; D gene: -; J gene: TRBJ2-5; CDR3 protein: CASSLSARGEETQYF; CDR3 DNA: TGTGCCAGCAGTTTAAGTGCCCGGGGTGAAGAGACCCAGTACTTC
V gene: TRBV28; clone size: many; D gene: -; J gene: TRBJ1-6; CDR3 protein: CASMGSVYNSPLHF; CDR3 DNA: TGTGCCAGCATGGGATCTGTCTATAATTCACCCCTCCACTTT
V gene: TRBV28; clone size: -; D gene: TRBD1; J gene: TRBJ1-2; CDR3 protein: CASSGGTVRSNYGYIF; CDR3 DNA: TGTGCCAGCAGTGGGGGGACAGTACGCTCTAACTATGGCTACATCTTC
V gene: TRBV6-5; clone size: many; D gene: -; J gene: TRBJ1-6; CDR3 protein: CASSYGTGSFSPLHF; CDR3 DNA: TGTGCCAGCAGTTACGGAACAGGGTCTTTTTCACCCCTCCACTTT
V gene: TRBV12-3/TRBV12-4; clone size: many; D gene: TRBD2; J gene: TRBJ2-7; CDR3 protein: CASSFRAGVSIGEQYF; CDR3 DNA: TGTGCCAGCAGTTTCAGAGCGGGAGTCTCCATCGGGGAGCAGTACTTC
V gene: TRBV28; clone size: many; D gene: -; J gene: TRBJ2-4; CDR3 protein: CASSFLQDKNIQYF; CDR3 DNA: TGTGCCAGCAGTTTTCTCCAAGACAAAAACATTCAGTACTTC